This paragraph reports one T cell receptor (beta chain). Its cognate antigen is unknown. This sample stems from a study of cytomegalovirus exposure and HLA in healthy donors. Study-wide points: Cytomegalovirus-associated status was assigned to around 160 TCR beta chains. In presence/absence analyses, roughly uniform sequencing depth across donors was assumed.

The trim removed 4 bases at V and 7 bases at J, leaving 6 bases unmatched. This CDR3 spans 15 amino acids. The germline V gene has CDR1 MGHRA and CDR2 YSYEKL. Both 60 Vbeta primers and 13 Jbeta primers went into the PCR. The repertoire was sequenced with immunoSEQ multiplex PCR; TCRdb's copy has only in-frame clones and lacks some. In all, the sample yields fewer than 85,000 clones. The V gene is TRBV4-1, the J gene TRBJ2-2, with 10 bases fitting TRBD1. The receptor comes from a man aged 25 to 40 in good health and CMV-seronegative. Sequencing input: PBMCs. The CDR3 bases are TGCGCCAGCAGCCTCCCCGACAGGGGGCTCGGGGAGCTGTTTTTT. Translated: CASSLPDRGLGELFF.